The rows below give T cell receptor beta chains drawn from one sample of a study of blood T cell repertoires in COVID-19. Produced via immunoSEQ multiplex PCR; TCRdb's table is partial and in-frame only. The table includes approximately 500,000 clones, 80% to 90% detected once. Sequenced: peripheral blood. Every receptor here comes from a human donor in a cohort sampled during active COVID-19. Each CDR3 is given with its conserved first and last residue. A D gene is named only where the DNA matches it firmly. Clone size appears in some rows only: once, few, many, or a class for an expanded clone.

clone_size	v_call	d_call	j_call	cdr3_nt	cdr3_aa
.	TRBV7-2	TRBD2	TRBJ2-7	TGTGCCAGCAGCTTAGACGGGCGGGGGATCCCCTACGAGCAGTACTTC	CASSLDGRGIPYEQYF
.	TRBV7-2	.	TRBJ2-7	TGTGCCAGCAGCTTAATTCCCGAGGGTCCCGAGCAGTACTTC	CASSLIPEGPEQYF
.	TRBV5-4	TRBD2	TRBJ2-7	TGTGCCAGCAGCTTGGGACTAGCGGAAGGAGAGCAGTACTTC	CASSLGLAEGEQYF
.	TRBV19	TRBD1	TRBJ2-2	TGTGCCAGTAGTACAGGGGGCGCGGGCGGGGAGCTGTTTTTT	CASSTGGAGGELFF
.	TRBV4-3	TRBD1	TRBJ1-1	TGCGCCAGCAGCCTGGACAGGTTGAACACTGAAGCTTTCTTT	CASSLDRLNTEAFF
.	TRBV21-1	.	TRBJ2-7	TGTGCCAGCAGCCCGACGGACTGGGGGCTCTACGAGCAGTACTTC	CASSPTDWGLYEQYF
.	TRBV27	.	TRBJ2-5	TGTGCCAGCAGTCAATTGGGGGCGCAGGAGACCCAGTACTTC	CASSQLGAQETQYF
once	TRBV6-6	.	TRBJ1-1	TGTGCCAGCCAAAGGGGGGGGGCGAACACTGAAGCTTTCTTT	CASQRGGANTEAFF
.	TRBV2	.	TRBJ2-3	TGTGCCAGCAGTTTAGACAGGTCGAGCACAGATACGCAGTATTTT	CASSLDRSSTDTQYF
.	TRBV28	.	TRBJ2-7	TGTGCCAGCAGTTCCCCGGGAGTACAGTACTTC	CASSSPGVQYF
once	TRBV30	.	TRBJ1-6	TGTGCCTGGAGTATTAGCGTCAGTTCTAATTCACCCCTCCACTTT	CAWSISVSSNSPLHF
.	TRBV7-3	.	TRBJ2-2	TGTGCCAGCAGCCGGACAGTAACCGGGGAGCTGTTTTTT	CASSRTVTGELFF
few	TRBV5-1	TRBD2	TRBJ2-1	TGCGCCAGCACCAGAAACCAAGCGGGAGGGGCGGGGGAGCAGTTCTTC	CASTRNQAGGAGEQFF
few	TRBV7-3	TRBD2	TRBJ2-3	TGTGCCAGCAGCTTTGCGGGAGGGGCAGATACGCAGTATTTT	CASSFAGGADTQYF
.	TRBV10-3	TRBD1	TRBJ1-2	TGTGCCATCAGGGACGGGACAGGCGACTATGGCTACACCTTC	CAIRDGTGDYGYTF
.	TRBV7-3	.	TRBJ2-7	TGTGCCAGCAGCTTAACGGGCGGGTTGTACGAGCAGTACTTC	CASSLTGGLYEQYF
.	TRBV5-1	TRBD2	TRBJ2-3	TGCGCCAGCAGCTTACTAGCGGGCCACACAGATACGCAGTATTTT	CASSLLAGHTDTQYF
.	TRBV21-1	.	TRBJ2-7	TGTGCCAGCAGCTATGGGGACAGGGGGGAACACGAGCAGTACTTC	CASSYGDRGEHEQYF
.	TRBV10-2	.	TRBJ2-7	TGCGCCAGCACCGGGACAAAATACGAGCAGTACTTC	CASTGTKYEQYF
.	TRBV11-2	.	TRBJ1-6	TGTGCCAGCACCCGCGGCTCCTATAATTCACCCCTCCACTTT	CASTRGSYNSPLHF
.	TRBV3-1/TRBV3-2	.	TRBJ1-6	TGTGCCAGCAGCCAGGAGTGGAATTCACCCCTCCACTTT	CASSQEWNSPLHF
.	TRBV9	TRBD1	TRBJ2-7	TGTGCCAGCAGCGTAGGGTCCCTTAGTTTCTTGACAGGGGGCAACTACGAGCAGTACTTC	CASSVGSLSFLTGGNYEQYF
.	TRBV6-5	.	TRBJ2-1	TGTGCCAGCAGTTACGGGGACTCAAGATACAATGAGCAGTTCTTC	CASSYGDSRYNEQFF
.	TRBV11-2	.	TRBJ1-1	TGTGCCAGCAGCTTAGGAGGGCAAGCTTTCTTT	CASSLGGQAFF
.	TRBV6-2/TRBV6-3	TRBD2	TRBJ2-1	TGTGCCAGCAGTTCCTTAGGCGCTAGCGGTCCCTACAATGAGCAGTTCTTC	CASSSLGASGPYNEQFF
.	TRBV6-1	TRBD2	TRBJ2-7	TGTGCCAGCAGTCCCTTCGGGGGGTACGAGCAGTACTTC	CASSPFGGYEQYF